Each of the 7 T cell receptor beta chains below was sequenced from the same sample in a study of blood T cell repertoires in COVID-19. Libraries were prepared by immunoSEQ multiplex PCR; TCRdb keeps only in-frame clonotypes and omits some of them. The sample holds more than 25,000 clones; roughly four fifths are singletons and the top ten take about two fifths. Material: peripheral blood. These TCRs come from a woman older than 75 with acute or convalescent COVID-19.

This clone was found once. The DNA for the CDR3 is TGTGCCAGCAGTTACGGGGGGAATCAGCCCCAGCATTTT. It is translated as CASSYGGNQPQHF. The V call is TRBV6-5, the J call TRBJ1-5, with D perhaps TRBD1 (5 bases). The germline gives CDR1 MNHEY, CDR2 SVGAGI. The CDR3 is 13 amino acids. The V gene lost 2 bases and the J gene lost 4 bases, with 6 bases spanning the gap.

This chain's CDR3 is CASSVNAPGAGNTIYF. The CDR3 DNA follows: TGTGCCAGCAGCGTAAATGCCCCGGGAGCTGGAAACACCATATATTTT. The gene calls are TRBV9 and TRBJ1-3; no clear D gene. CDR3 length: 16 amino acids. Trimming pared 1 base from V and 2 bases from J, leaving 13 bases between. Germline V CDR1 and CDR2: SGDLS, YYNGEE.

The chain uses TRBV25-1 and TRBJ2-4, with D maybe TRBD2 (5 bases). The ends were cut back, 4 bases at V and 1 base at J, with 11 bases in the middle. The germline V gene has CDR1 MGHDK and CDR2 SYGVNS. The CDR3 extends over 15 amino acids. In nucleotides, the CDR3 is TGTGCCAGCAGTGGTCTTACGGGGGCCAAAAACATTCAGTACTTC. Translated: CASSGLTGAKNIQYF.

V usage is TRBV5-6 and J usage is TRBJ2-2, with D maybe TRBD1 (6 bases). The CDR3 sequence is 13 residues long. V was cut by 4 bases and J by 5 bases, with 9 bases left in between. The germline gives CDR1 SGHDT, CDR2 YYEEEE. CDR3 nucleotide sequence: TGTGCCAGCAGCACTGGACAGACCGGGGAGCTGTTTTTT. Protein sequence: CASSTGQTGELFF.

The chain couples TRBV30 to TRBJ2-2, with TRBD2 matching 12 bases. The junction had 4 bases not matched to a gene; V was cut back by 2 bases and J by 6 bases. Per germline, CDR1 GTSNPN and CDR2 SVGIG (reference sequence). This CDR3 comprises 15 residues. This CDR3 is CAWSKLAGGPGELFF. Here the CDR3 DNA reads TGTGCCTGGAGTAAACTAGCGGGAGGTCCCGGGGAGCTGTTTTTT.

The chain couples TRBV6-5 to TRBJ1-1; TRBD1 matches at 9 bases. In germline, CDR1 is MNHEY, CDR2 SVGAGI. V trimming: 3 bases; J trimming: 9 bases; junction bases outside the gene matches: 8. The CDR3 sequence is 14 residues long. This CDR3 is CASSYGGTGKKAFF. The CDR3 DNA follows: TGTGCCAGCAGTTATGGGGGGACAGGGAAAAAAGCTTTCTTT.

The chain joins TRBV4-1 to TRBJ1-5; no reliable D call. V gave up 0 bases and J gave up 6 bases, with 6 bases separating them. The CDR3 runs to 13 residues. Germline V gene sequence: CDR1 MGHRA, CDR2 YSYEKL. For the CDR3, the DNA is TGCGCCAGCAGCCAAGATCGGGGTCAGCCCCAGCATTTT. Encoded protein: CASSQDRGQPQHF.